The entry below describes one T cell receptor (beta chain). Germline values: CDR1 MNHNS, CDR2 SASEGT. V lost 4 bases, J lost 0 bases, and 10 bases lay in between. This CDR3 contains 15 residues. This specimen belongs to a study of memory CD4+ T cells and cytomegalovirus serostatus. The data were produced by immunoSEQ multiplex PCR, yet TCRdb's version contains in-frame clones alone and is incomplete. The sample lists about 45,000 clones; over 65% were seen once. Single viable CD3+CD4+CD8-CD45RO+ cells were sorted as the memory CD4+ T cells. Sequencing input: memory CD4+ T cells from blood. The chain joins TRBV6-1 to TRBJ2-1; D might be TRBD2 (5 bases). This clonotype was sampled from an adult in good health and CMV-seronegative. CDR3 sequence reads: CASSVGVGSYNEQFF. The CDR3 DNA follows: TGTGCCAGCAGTGTCGGGGTCGGCTCCTACAATGAGCAGTTCTTC.